This T cell receptor beta chain was observed in a study of blood T cells in healthy people across ages. Overall study findings and caveats: Naive CD4+ cells and diversity were both higher in long-lived donors than in aged donors.

Total RNA was isolated from each sample in quantities of at least 6 micrograms. The CDR3 has 12 residues. The V gene lost 8 bases and the J gene lost 8 bases, with 18 bases spanning the gap. Germline V gives CDR1 DFQATT, CDR2 SNEGSKA (reference sequence). Next came a second PCR, run for roughly 6 to 11 cycles, which used a sample-barcoded 5' primer along with a J-beta primer mix. MiXCR was run by TCRdb on the 5' RACE reads, yielding one entry per CDR3 protein. The table lists 890,000 or so distinct CDR3 sequences, around two thirds of them singletons, with about a quarter in the top ten. Concerning this clonotype: Its antigen remains unknown.

Source material: blood. This chain joins TRBV20-1 and TRBJ1-2; D is unclear. This receptor was taken from a man aged 25 to 45 in good health. This CDR3 is CSTHTGVKGYTF. For the CDR3, the DNA is TGCAGTACACATACCGGCGTGAAGGGCTACACCTTC.